This T cell receptor (beta chain) was sequenced during a study of T cells in Graves' hyperthyroidism and ophthalmopathy. As for the study in general: Specimen type is peripheral blood, collected at initial diagnosis prior to any treatment.

Newly diagnosed patients aged 18 to 65 had hyperthyroidism of under 2 months' duration. Patients having uncontrolled infection, another autoimmune disease, pregnancy or lactation were not included. Germline V gene data show CDR1 as MDHEN and CDR2 as SYDVKM. The CDR3 consists of 15 residues. The V gene end was trimmed by 4 bases and the J gene end by 5 bases; junction bases not matched to a gene: 8. This clonotype was seen ten or more times. Amplification yielded TCR beta CDR3 regions, with RNA transcripts as the source. TCR CDR3 regions were first amplified by RT-PCR with HTBI primers. TCRdb used MiXCR to reprocess the multiplex PCR reads, holding one entry per CDR3 protein. The sample lists fewer than 700,000 distinct CDR3 sequences, under 20% seen once, with 3.5% to 4% in the top ten.

The receptor was isolated from a young woman with Graves' hyperthyroidism. Specimen: blood. This sequence joins TRBV28 and TRBJ2-5, with 9 bases matching TRBD1. CDR3: CASSSTKDRGETQYF. The CDR3 nucleotides read TGTGCCAGCAGTTCAACGAAGGACAGGGGCGAGACCCAGTACTTC. The full variable domain, with the rest looked up from reference TRBV28 and TRBJ2-5, is DVKVTQSSRYLVKRTGEKVFLECVQDMDHENMFWYRQDPGLGLRLIYFSYDVKMKEKGDIPEGYSVSREKKERFSLILESASTNQTSMYLCASSSTKDRGETQYFGPGTRLLVL.